The next 10 T cell receptor beta chains were all read from a single sample in a study of monozygotic twins with inflammatory bowel disease. One entry per CDR3 protein, without DNA, is what TCRdb gives after re-calling the 5' RACE reads. The ten top clones account for around 2%, within a sample of 330,000 or so distinct CDR3 sequences. The sequencing input was blood. These receptors were collected from a human donor with ulcerative colitis or Crohn's disease, or a healthy co-twin of an affected twin (not recorded which).

V is TRBV19 and J is TRBJ2-6. Germline CDR1 LNHDA, CDR2 SQIVND (reference sequence). The CDR3 covers 15 residues. The chain's CDR3 is CASSPPTSGANVLTF.

The chain employs TRBV7-9 and TRBJ1-1; without DNA, the TCRdb call of TRBD1 cannot be checked. CDR1 is SEHNR and CDR2 is FQNEAQ in the germline V gene (reference sequence). The CDR3 has 14 amino acids. CDR3 amino acids: CASSRGQGGTEAFF.

J is TRBJ1-1 and V is TRBV20-1; as DNA is missing, the TRBD1 call by TCRdb cannot be tested. The CDR3 totals 16 residues. Germline-derived CDR1 and CDR2 are DFQATT and SNEGSKA (reference sequence). The CDR3: CSARDPGKGQVAEAFF.

The CDR3 spells CASSLQGAVELFF. This sequence joins TRBV5-1 and TRBJ2-2; TCRdb gives TRBD1 as the D gene, but with no DNA this cannot be confirmed. This CDR3 has 13 residues. From germline, CDR1 is SGHRS and CDR2 YFSETQ.

V usage is TRBV10-3 and J usage is TRBJ2-5; TCRdb gives TRBD1 as the D gene, but with no DNA this cannot be confirmed. Germline V gene data show CDR1 as ENHRY and CDR2 as SYGVKD. The CDR3 has 15 residues. The CDR3: CAISEPLGGQETQYF.

This sequence joins TRBV7-8 and TRBJ1-5; there is no DNA to check the TCRdb D call of TRBD1. The CDR3 is 14 amino acids. Looked up from germline, CDR1 is SGHVS and CDR2 is FQNEAQ. The CDR3 loop reads CASSLGQGDQPQHF.

The chain has TRBV4-1 and TRBJ2-7; the D call from TCRdb, TRBD1, cannot be confirmed without DNA. The CDR3 is 15 residues long. Germline CDR1 is MGHRA and CDR2 is YSYEKL. The CDR3 region is CASSQGVDGTYEQYF.

CDR3 region: CASSPPLGAYEQYF. The gene calls are TRBV7-9 and TRBJ2-7; the TCRdb D gene call, TRBD1, has no DNA to confirm it. The CDR3 runs 14 residues. Germline V CDR1 and CDR2: SEHNR, FQNEAQ (reference sequence).

V is TRBV27 and J is TRBJ1-1. The CDR3 has 11 residues. The germline V gene encodes CDR1 MNHEY and CDR2 SMNVEV (reference sequence). The CDR3 is CASSSLAEAFF.

The CDR3 spells CASTRKGELFF. The V call is TRBV28, the J call TRBJ2-2. Germline loops: CDR1 MDHEN, CDR2 SYDVKM. This CDR3 spans 11 amino acids.